The 18 T cell receptor beta chains presented below share a single source sample, sequenced in a study of blood T cell repertoires in COVID-19. Assay: immunoSEQ multiplex PCR; the TCRdb copy retains only in-frame clones and omits some. Of hundreds of thousands of clones detected, roughly 85% appear once; the ten largest clones hold over 6%. Sequencing was done on a sample of PBMCs or T cells enriched from blood (not recorded which). The receptors stem from a woman aged 40 to 50 who had recovered from COVID-19.

This chain links TRBV10-3 with TRBJ1-1; 7 nucleotides agree with TRBD1. V trimming: 6 bases; J trimming: 3 bases; junction bases outside the gene matches: 4. CDR3 size: 13 residues. Germline CDR1 ENHRY, CDR2 SYGVKD. This CDR3 is CAIRLDRDTEAFF. The CDR3 region has the DNA TGTGCCATCAGGCTCGACAGGGACACTGAAGCTTTCTTT.

The chain employs TRBV5-1 and TRBJ1-1, with D uncertain. Germline V gene sequence: CDR1 SGHRS, CDR2 YFSETQ. The V end lost 1 base, the J end lost 7 bases, and 11 bases lay between the germline ends. CDR3 length: 13 residues. CDR3: CASSLKADLEAFF. CDR3 sequence (DNA): TGCGCCAGCAGCTTGAAGGCGGATCTTGAAGCTTTCTTT.

The chain employs TRBV28 and TRBJ1-1, with unresolved D. The length of the CDR3 is 12 residues. Germline CDR1 and CDR2: MDHEN and SYDVKM. V lost 3 bases and J 6 bases, leaving 8 bases between the germline ends. The CDR3 sequence is CASSFDSSEAFF. The CDR3 region has the DNA TGTGCCAGCAGTTTTGACTCATCTGAAGCTTTCTTT.

This chain joins TRBV28 and TRBJ2-3; a weak D match, TRBD1 (6 bases). This CDR3 region has 15 residues. The V gene lost 6 bases and the J gene lost 3 bases, with 16 bases spanning the gap. Germline V CDR1 and CDR2: MDHEN, SYDVKM. CDR3 region: CASSSGAQGTDTQYF. CDR3 nucleotide sequence: TGTGCCAGCAGCTCAGGGGCACAAGGGACAGATACGCAGTATTTT.

With regard to this clone: The sample has other DNA sequences that encode this CDR3 too. The chain joins TRBV18 to TRBJ1-5; a possible D gene is TRBD1 (6 bases). The CDR3 contains 13 residues. Trimming removed 2 bases from V and 4 bases from J, with 6 bases in between. Germline V lookup: CDR1 KGHSH, CDR2 LQKENI. The CDR3 loop is CASSPTGNQPQHF. CDR3 sequence (DNA): TGTGCCAGCTCACCAACAGGGAATCAGCCCCAGCATTTT.

V and J are TRBV3-1 (or the pseudogene TRBV3-2) and TRBJ2-1; 12 bases align to TRBD2. CDR1 is LGHDT and CDR2 is YNNKEL in the germline V gene (reference sequence). The CDR3 loop spans 16 amino acids. Losses at the gene ends were 1 base for V and 4 bases for J; bases not matched to a gene: 2. The CDR3 loop reads CASSQATSGGYNEQFF. The CDR3 bases are TGTGCCAGCAGCCAAGCGACTAGCGGGGGTTACAATGAGCAGTTCTTC.

This rearrangement joins TRBV24-1 to TRBJ1-2; TRBD1 might be the D (6 bases). The CDR3 is made up of 13 amino acids. Trimming removed 3 bases from V and 8 bases from J, with 12 bases in between. Germline values: CDR1 KGHDR, CDR2 SFDVKD. CDR3 loop: CATSDGGARGYTF. The CDR3 DNA is TGTGCCACCAGTGATGGGGGGGCGCGGGGCTACACCTTC.

This chain connects TRBV27 to TRBJ1-1; D gene ambiguous. The CDR3 extends over 13 amino acids. The germline CDR1 and CDR2 sequences are MNHEY and SMNVEV (reference sequence). V lost 2 bases to trimming and J lost 0 bases, with 4 bases between them. The CDR3 sequence is CASSLTMNTEAFF. The CDR3 DNA reads TGTGCCAGCAGTTTAACTATGAACACTGAAGCTTTCTTT.

This clone appeared once. The chain is built from TRBV28 and TRBJ1-2; possibly TRBD1 for D (6 bases). The V and J ends lost 2 bases and 8 bases respectively, with 15 bases between them. Germline lookup yields CDR1 MDHEN and CDR2 SYDVKM. This CDR3 contains 14 residues. CDR3 nucleotides: TGTGCCAGCAGTTTACGCACAGGGCGCTCGGGCTACACCTTC. This sequence encodes CASSLRTGRSGYTF.

The DNA for the CDR3 is TGTGCCAGCAGTTCCGACAGCCTTCCTGGGGCCAACGTCCTGACTTTC. This encodes CASSSDSLPGANVLTF. V usage is TRBV6-6 and J usage is TRBJ2-6; D possibly corresponds to TRBD1 (5 bases). This CDR3 is 16 amino acids long. From germline, CDR1 is MNHNY and CDR2 SVGAGI (reference sequence). V was pared by 4 bases and J by 2 bases, with 12 bases between.

The chain uses TRBV14 and TRBJ2-5, with 10 nucleotides matching TRBD2. Germline values: CDR1 SGHDN, CDR2 FVKESK. This CDR3 has 14 residues. J lost 3 bases, V lost 3 bases, and 1 base had no gene match. CDR3 loop: CASSQLAGEETQYF. The CDR3 region has the DNA TGTGCCAGCAGCCAGCTAGCGGGAGAAGAGACCCAGTACTTC. Full variable domain (remainder filled in from reference TRBV14 and TRBJ2-5): EAGVTQFPSHSVIEKGQTVTLRCDPISGHDNLYWYRRVMGKEIKFLLHFVKESKQDESGMPNNRFLAERTGGTYSTLKVQPAELEDSGVYFCASSQLAGEETQYFGPGTRLLVL.

The chain joins TRBV7-2 to TRBJ2-5; 7 bases line up with TRBD1. Trimming cost V 5 bases and J 4 bases; bases outside gene matches: 7. In germline, CDR1 is SGHTA, CDR2 FQGNSA. The CDR3 spans 14 residues. CDR3 amino acids: CASSPDRARETQYF. CDR3 nucleotides: TGTGCCAGCAGCCCCGACAGGGCCCGAGAGACCCAGTACTTC.

The genes are TRBV7-3 and TRBJ1-1; the D gene is possibly TRBD1 (5 bases). The CDR3 totals 13 residues. Germline CDR1 is SGHTA and CDR2 is FQGTGA. V was pared by 4 bases and J by 1 base, with 7 bases between. The chain's CDR3 is CASSYQGNTEAFF. The DNA for the CDR3 is TGTGCCAGCAGCTACCAGGGGAACACTGAAGCTTTCTTT.

V usage is TRBV29-1 and J usage is TRBJ1-4; D is unresolved. Deletions cut 3 bases from V and 5 bases from J, with 10 bases between. This CDR3 is built from 13 residues. The germline CDR1 and CDR2 sequences are SQVTM and ANQGSEA. The CDR3, as DNA: TGCAGCGTTGAGCTGACAAGGAATGAAAAACTGTTTTTT. Protein sequence: CSVELTRNEKLFF.

There are a few counts of this clone. The chain has TRBV30 and TRBJ1-5; the D is unclear. This CDR3 is 12 amino acids long. The germline V and J ends were trimmed by 2 bases and 6 bases, with 8 bases remaining between them. The germline V gene has CDR1 GTSNPN and CDR2 SVGIG (reference sequence). CDR3 region: CAWSKRAQPQHF. DNA of the CDR3: TGTGCCTGGAGTAAGCGGGCTCAGCCCCAGCATTTT.

The J gene is TRBJ2-3, the V gene TRBV24-1; the match to TRBD2 covers 8 bases. This CDR3 has 16 residues. Trimming took 0 bases from V and 1 from J; bases not matched to a gene: 2. CDR1 is KGHDR and CDR2 is SFDVKD in the germline V gene. The CDR3 protein is CATSDLNGRGTDTQYF. The CDR3 DNA is TGTGCCACCAGTGATTTGAACGGGAGGGGCACAGATACGCAGTATTTT.

The chain carries TRBV15 and TRBJ2-7; 9 nucleotides line up with TRBD2. The V gene's germline CDR1 is LNHNV and CDR2 YYDKDF (reference sequence). The CDR3 has 16 residues. J gave up 1 base and V 1 base, and 5 bases lay outside the gene matches. CDR3 nucleotides: TGTGCCACCAGCAGAGCTGGCGGGAGGGTTTCCTACGAGCAGTACTTC. It specifies CATSRAGGRVSYEQYF.

This clone was recorded once. V is TRBV18 and J is TRBJ1-1; TRBD1 matches at 8 bases. V shed 4 bases, J shed 0 bases, and the junction held 4 bases outside the gene matches. Germline CDR1 reads KGHSH; CDR2 reads LQKENI. The CDR3 sequence is 15 residues long. The CDR3 here is CASSRPTGVNTEAFF. The DNA of the CDR3 is TGTGCCAGCTCACGGCCGACAGGGGTGAACACTGAAGCTTTCTTT.